This TCR beta chain was observed in a study of OX40 agonist ivuxolimab in advanced cancers. The wider study: Cancers in dose escalation were hepatocellular, melanoma, renal cell and head and neck. Eligibility rules accepted prior anti-PD-1, anti-PD-L1 or anti-CTLA-4 therapy, and 30% to 40% had some.

The germline gives CDR1 SEHNR, CDR2 FQNEAQ (reference sequence). The V and J ends lost 2 bases and 5 bases respectively, with 9 bases between them. This CDR3 comprises 14 residues. The repertoire was sequenced with immunoSEQ multiplex PCR; TCRdb's copy has only in-frame clones and lacks some. The profile shows roughly 59,000 clones, approximately 92% of them singletons. Material: CD4+ or CD8+ T cells sorted from blood, obtained in a trial of the OX40 agonist ivuxolimab. This clonotype originated in an adult with an advanced solid tumor such as melanoma, head and neck, liver or kidney cancer. The chain employs TRBV7-9 and TRBJ1-4, with a weak D call TRBD1 (6 bases). CDR3 in DNA: TGTGCCAGCAGCTTAACGGACAGAAATGAAAAACTGTTTTTT. Translation gives CASSLTDRNEKLFF.